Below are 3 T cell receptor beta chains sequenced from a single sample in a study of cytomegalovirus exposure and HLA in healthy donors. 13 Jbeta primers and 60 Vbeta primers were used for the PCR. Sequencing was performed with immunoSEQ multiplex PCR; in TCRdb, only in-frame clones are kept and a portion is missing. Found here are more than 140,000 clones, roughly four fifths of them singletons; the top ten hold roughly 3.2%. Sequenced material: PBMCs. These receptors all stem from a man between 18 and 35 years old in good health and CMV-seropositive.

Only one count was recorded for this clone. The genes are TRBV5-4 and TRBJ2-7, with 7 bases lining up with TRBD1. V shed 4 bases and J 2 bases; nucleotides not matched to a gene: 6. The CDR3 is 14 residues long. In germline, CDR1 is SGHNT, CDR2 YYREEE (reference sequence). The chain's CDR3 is CASSLGQGAYEQYF. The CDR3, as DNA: TGTGCCAGCAGCCTGGGGCAGGGGGCCTACGAGCAGTACTTC.

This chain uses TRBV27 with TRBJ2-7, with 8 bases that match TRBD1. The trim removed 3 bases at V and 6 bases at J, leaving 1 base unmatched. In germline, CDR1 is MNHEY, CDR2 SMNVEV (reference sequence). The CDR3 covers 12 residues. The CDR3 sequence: CASSFTGGEQYF. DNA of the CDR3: TGTGCCAGCAGTTTCACAGGGGGCGAGCAGTACTTC.

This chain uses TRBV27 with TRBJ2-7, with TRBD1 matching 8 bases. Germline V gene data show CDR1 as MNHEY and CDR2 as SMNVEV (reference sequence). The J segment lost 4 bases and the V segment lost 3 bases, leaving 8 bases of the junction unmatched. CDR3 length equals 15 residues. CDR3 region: CASSLSGQGYYEQYF. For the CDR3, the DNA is TGTGCCAGCAGTTTGTCTGGACAGGGATATTACGAGCAGTACTTC.